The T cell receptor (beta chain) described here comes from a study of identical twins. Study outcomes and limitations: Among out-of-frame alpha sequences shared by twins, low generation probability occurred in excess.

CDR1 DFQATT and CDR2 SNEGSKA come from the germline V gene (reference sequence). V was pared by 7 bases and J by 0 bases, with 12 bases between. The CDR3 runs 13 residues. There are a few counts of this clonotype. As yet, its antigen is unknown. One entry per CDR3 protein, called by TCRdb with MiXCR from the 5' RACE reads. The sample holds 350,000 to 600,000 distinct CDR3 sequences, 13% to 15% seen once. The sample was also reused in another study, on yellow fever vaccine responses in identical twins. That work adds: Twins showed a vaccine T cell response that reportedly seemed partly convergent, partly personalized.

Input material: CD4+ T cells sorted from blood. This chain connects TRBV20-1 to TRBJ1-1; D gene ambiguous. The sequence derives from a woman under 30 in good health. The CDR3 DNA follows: TGCAGTGGACAACTCCGTTTGAACACTGAAGCTTTCTTT. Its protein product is CSGQLRLNTEAFF.